This T cell receptor (beta chain) derives from a study of T-cell reconstitution after alpha-beta-depleted transplantation in children. This sample's TCRbeta library carried unique molecular identifier barcodes. TCRdb reprocessed the PCR reads with MiXCR, giving one entry per CDR3 protein. This sample has about 500,000 distinct CDR3 sequences, with roughly 33% found just once. The trim removed 3 bases at V and 6 bases at J, leaving 13 bases unmatched. CDR3 length equals 16 residues. Germline V CDR1 and CDR2: DFQATT, SNEGSKA (reference sequence). This sequence originates from a human donor who donated a stem cell graft to a child with aplastic anemia. V is TRBV20-1 and J is TRBJ2-1, with 8 bases lining up with TRBD1. Sequencing was performed on PBMCs from the stem cell graft donor, taken from the stem cell graft. CDR3 region: CSASYRSAGGFNEQFF. CDR3 DNA sequence: TGCAGTGCTAGCTACCGATCGGCAGGGGGCTTCAATGAGCAGTTCTTC.